The 14 T cell receptor beta chains listed next were all sequenced from one sample in a study of T cells in Graves' hyperthyroidism and ophthalmopathy (dated by TCRdb to between 2018 and 2020). The library was prepared using multiplex PCR. Sequenced on an Illumina HiSeq 2000. TCR beta CDR3 regions were amplified from RNA transcripts. The first round of RT-PCR for the TCR CDR3 was performed with the HTBI primer set and the Qiagen OneStep RT-PCR kit. Using fastp at Q25 and MiXCR, TCRdb reprocessed the public reads and kept productive beta chains. Every distinct CDR3 protein forms one entry, paired with its most common genes and DNA. Recorded for this sample are roughly 570,000 distinct CDR3 sequences; about 43% of them occurred a single time. Around 20% of the sample goes to the ten largest clones. The material sequenced was peripheral blood or thyroid tissue (not recorded which). These receptors were collected from an adult woman with Graves' disease, either hyperthyroidism or ophthalmopathy (not recorded which).

This clonotype was seen repeatedly, ten times or more. The chain links TRBV7-2 to TRBJ1-1; D ambiguous. V lost 5 bases and J 0 bases, leaving 13 bases between the germline ends. This CDR3 has 15 amino acids. CDR1 and CDR2 (germline): SGHTA, FQGNSA. As DNA, the CDR3 is TGTGCCAGCAGCCTACTAGATCTAATGAACACTGAAGCTTTCTTT. It encodes CASSLLDLMNTEAFF.

There are many counts of this clonotype. The CDR3 DNA sequence: TGCGCCAGCAGCTTTCAGGAGAACTATGGCTACACCTTC. Its translation: CASSFQENYGYTF. The J gene is TRBJ1-2, the V gene TRBV5-1; unclear D gene. V shed 2 bases and J shed 2 bases, with 7 bases lying between them. The germline CDR1 and CDR2 sequences are SGHRS and YFSETQ. The CDR3 is made up of 13 amino acids.

The sample holds a few counts of this clonotype. This rearrangement joins TRBV24-1 to TRBJ2-1; no firm D call. The CDR3 is made up of 14 amino acids. CDR1 KGHDR and CDR2 SFDVKD come from the germline V gene. Trimming shortened V by 5 bases and J by 0 bases, and 7 bases separated the two germline ends. The CDR3 coding sequence is TGTGCCACCAGTGGTGCCTACTCCTACAATGAGCAGTTCTTC. Translating it yields CATSGAYSYNEQFF.

This clonotype was found many times. The rearrangement links TRBV5-1 to TRBJ2-5; 8 positions agree with TRBD2. The germline V gene encodes CDR1 SGHRS and CDR2 YFSETQ. The J segment lost 2 bases and the V segment lost 0 bases, leaving 3 bases of the junction unmatched. The CDR3 totals 15 residues. The CDR3 reads CASSLDPSGQETQYF. Written as DNA, the CDR3 is TGCGCCAGCAGCTTGGATCCTAGCGGGCAAGAGACCCAGTACTTC.

The gene calls are TRBV6-5 and TRBJ1-1; D gene unclear. V dropped 2 bases and J dropped 6 bases, with 16 bases sitting between them. From germline, CDR1 is MNHEY and CDR2 SVGAGI. There are 15 residues in the CDR3. The CDR3 DNA sequence: TGTGCCAGCAGTTACGGCCCGGCGGTGCTCGCTGAAGCTTTCTTT. As protein: CASSYGPAVLAEAFF.

The V and J genes are TRBV10-3 and TRBJ1-3; no definite D call. This CDR3 is 16 amino acids long. Germline V gene data show CDR1 as ENHRY and CDR2 as SYGVKD. V lost 3 bases to trimming and J lost 0 bases, with 12 bases between them. The CDR3, as DNA: TGTGCCATCAGTGACTCCGGGTCTAACTCTGGAAACACCATATATTTT. Translation: CAISDSGSNSGNTIYF.

The table lists this clonotype with many counts. The rearrangement links TRBV5-1 to TRBJ2-5; D is ambiguous. The CDR3 totals 15 residues. From germline, CDR1 is SGHRS and CDR2 YFSETQ. Trimming took off 4 bases at V and 0 bases at J, with 13 bases between the two ends. The CDR3 DNA is TGCGCCAGCAGCCCGGTTGGCGGATACCAAGAGACCCAGTACTTC. It codes for CASSPVGGYQETQYF.

The chain has TRBV10-2 and TRBJ1-5; D is uncertain. V lost 4 bases and J lost 2, with 12 bases in between. Germline CDR1 is WSHSY and CDR2 is SAAADI. This CDR3 region has 15 residues. The CDR3, as DNA: TGCGCCAGCAGTGGATGGAAGATGGGCAATCAGCCCCAGCATTTT. It translates to CASSGWKMGNQPQHF.

As concerns this clonotype: It may be a read error: a sequence one base away is much more abundant. This sequence joins TRBV11-2 and TRBJ1-5, with 7 nucleotides matching TRBD1. V gave up 8 bases and J gave up 4 bases; unmatched junction bases: 8. The germline V gene encodes CDR1 SGHAT and CDR2 FQNNGV. CDR3 length: 14 residues. CDR3 region: CASGLRTGNQPQHF. CDR3 DNA sequence: TGTGCCAGCGGCCTCCGGACAGGAAATCAGCCCCAGCATTTT.

About this clonotype itself: The CDR3 end shows no conserved phenylalanine or tryptophan, and so a read error is likely. The DNA is omitted, as the CDR3 cannot be located on it reliably, and the CDR3 follows TCRdb's listing. This chain connects TRBV15 to TRBJ1-5; TRBD1, the D gene given by the table, was not confirmed from the DNA. Both ends counted, the CDR3 spans 9 residues. Germline values: CDR1 LNHNV, CDR2 YYDKDF (reference sequence). CDR3 in amino acids: CATSRALRV.

This clonotype was observed at least ten times. The chain is built from TRBV6-1 and TRBJ2-7; D unresolved. CDR3 length equals 14 residues. Between the trimmed V and J ends, which lost 0 bases and 5 bases, there was a span of 11 bases. Germline V gene data show CDR1 as MNHNS and CDR2 as SASEGT. The CDR3 DNA reads TGTGCCAGCAGTGAAGCGGCCGTATTGGACGAGCAGTACTTC. Amino acids: CASSEAAVLDEQYF.

The rearrangement joins TRBV15 to TRBJ1-3; D gene unclear. Germline V lookup: CDR1 LNHNV, CDR2 YYDKDF (reference sequence). V shed 5 bases and J shed 0 bases, with 5 bases lying between them. The CDR3 spans 13 residues. CDR3 loop: CATSRGSGNTIYF. The CDR3 DNA is TGTGCCACCAGCCGAGGCTCTGGAAACACCATATATTTT.

This clonotype was counted a few times. The chain couples TRBV7-9 to TRBJ2-7, with TRBD1 matching over 7 bases. CDR3 size: 13 residues. In germline, CDR1 is SEHNR, CDR2 FQNEAQ (reference sequence). V was clipped by 3 bases and J by 3 bases; unmatched bases: 2. This CDR3 reads CASSFQGDYEQYF. CDR3 DNA sequence: TGTGCCAGCAGCTTTCAGGGGGACTACGAGCAGTACTTC.

In this sample, this clonotype turned up many times. The chain combines TRBV5-6 with TRBJ2-6; D possibly matches TRBD1 or TRBD2 (5 bases each). With 3 bases removed from V and 3 bases from J, the gap between germline ends came to 13 bases. Per germline, CDR1 SGHDT and CDR2 YYEEEE. The CDR3 extends over 16 amino acids. The CDR3 nucleotides are TGTGCCAGCAGCTGGGGACCGACCAATGGGGCCAACGTCCTGACTTTC. Translated: CASSWGPTNGANVLTF.